Listed below are T cell receptor beta chains from one sample, sequenced in a study of blood T cell repertoires in COVID-19. Sequenced by immunoSEQ multiplex PCR; TCRdb stores in-frame clones only, minus some. The sample has 140,000 to 150,000 clones; roughly three quarters are singletons. The sample was peripheral blood. These TCRs come from a man in his 60s with acute or convalescent COVID-19. Each CDR3 is given with its conserved first and last residue. The order of the fields is clone size, J gene, V gene, D gene, CDR3 protein, CDR3 DNA. D genes are given only for firm matches. Size is omitted from some rows. Given values are once, few, many or a class for expanded clones.

clone size: -; J gene: TRBJ2-3; V gene: TRBV19; D gene: TRBD2; CDR3 protein: CASSPGTSGRLDTQYF; CDR3 DNA: TGTGCCAGTAGTCCGGGGACTAGCGGGAGGTTGGATACGCAGTATTTT
clone size: -; J gene: TRBJ2-2; V gene: TRBV11-2; D gene: TRBD1; CDR3 protein: CASSLITGGTGELFF; CDR3 DNA: TGTGCCAGCAGCTTAATCACAGGGGGGACCGGGGAGCTGTTTTTT
clone size: few; J gene: TRBJ2-3; V gene: TRBV24-1; D gene: -; CDR3 protein: CATSDTRGKSTPYTQYF; CDR3 DNA: TGTGCCACCAGTGATACGAGGGGGAAAAGTACCCCTTATACGCAGTATTTT
clone size: -; J gene: TRBJ2-3; V gene: TRBV19; D gene: TRBD2; CDR3 protein: CASSQTSGRPYF; CDR3 DNA: TGTGCCAGTAGTCAGACTAGCGGGAGGCCGTATTTT
clone size: -; J gene: TRBJ2-1; V gene: TRBV29-1; D gene: TRBD2; CDR3 protein: CSVASGSSEQFF; CDR3 DNA: TGCAGCGTTGCTAGCGGGAGCAGTGAGCAGTTCTTC
clone size: -; J gene: TRBJ2-1; V gene: TRBV30; D gene: -; CDR3 protein: CAWSPRGSSYNEQFF; CDR3 DNA: TGTGCCTGGAGCCCCCGGGGAAGCTCCTACAATGAGCAGTTCTTC
clone size: -; J gene: TRBJ2-3; V gene: TRBV5-1; D gene: TRBD1; CDR3 protein: CASSLGTGGTDTQYF; CDR3 DNA: TGCGCCAGCAGCTTGGGGACAGGGGGAACAGATACGCAGTATTTT
clone size: -; J gene: TRBJ1-6; V gene: TRBV5-1; D gene: -; CDR3 protein: CASSLADRINSPLHF; CDR3 DNA: TGCGCCAGCAGCTTGGCTGACAGAATTAATTCACCCCTCCACTTT
clone size: -; J gene: TRBJ2-5; V gene: TRBV5-1; D gene: TRBD2; CDR3 protein: CASSSSWGLADQETQYF; CDR3 DNA: TGCGCCAGCAGCTCCTCATGGGGACTAGCCGATCAAGAGACCCAGTACTTC
clone size: -; J gene: TRBJ2-5; V gene: TRBV25-1; D gene: -; CDR3 protein: CASTPTGTQETQYF; CDR3 DNA: TGTGCCAGTACCCCCACGGGTACCCAAGAGACCCAGTACTTC
clone size: -; J gene: TRBJ1-5; V gene: TRBV5-1; D gene: -; CDR3 protein: CASSLSGGSGQPQHF; CDR3 DNA: TGCGCCAGCAGCTTGTCCGGGGGGTCGGGGCAGCCCCAGCATTTT
clone size: -; J gene: TRBJ2-7; V gene: TRBV24-1; D gene: TRBD2; CDR3 protein: CATSDSPGLAGGPIYEQYF; CDR3 DNA: TGTGCCACCAGTGATTCTCCGGGACTAGCGGGAGGGCCCATCTACGAGCAGTACTTC
clone size: -; J gene: TRBJ2-5; V gene: TRBV18; D gene: TRBD1; CDR3 protein: CASSNRDRGPQETQYF; CDR3 DNA: TGTGCCAGCTCAAACCGGGACAGGGGGCCTCAAGAGACCCAGTACTTC
clone size: -; J gene: TRBJ1-2; V gene: TRBV28; D gene: -; CDR3 protein: CASSFLVGSGYTF; CDR3 DNA: TGTGCCAGCAGTTTCTTAGTGGGCTCAGGCTACACCTTC
clone size: -; J gene: TRBJ2-7; V gene: TRBV28; D gene: -; CDR3 protein: CASRLGGRSVDEQYF; CDR3 DNA: TGTGCCAGCAGATTGGGGGGGCGATCTGTCGACGAGCAGTACTTC
clone size: -; J gene: TRBJ2-1; V gene: TRBV19; D gene: -; CDR3 protein: CASSPPWPHEQFF; CDR3 DNA: TGTGCCAGTAGTCCCCCTTGGCCCCACGAGCAGTTCTTC
clone size: -; J gene: TRBJ2-5; V gene: TRBV5-6; D gene: TRBD2; CDR3 protein: CASSLLGEGETQYF; CDR3 DNA: TGTGCCAGCAGCTTGTTGGGGGAGGGAGAGACCCAGTACTTC
clone size: -; J gene: TRBJ2-7; V gene: TRBV18; D gene: -; CDR3 protein: CASSSSSYEQYF; CDR3 DNA: TGTGCCAGCTCGTCGAGCTCCTACGAGCAGTACTTC
clone size: -; J gene: TRBJ1-2; V gene: TRBV9; D gene: TRBD1; CDR3 protein: CASSVDGTGSYGYTF; CDR3 DNA: TGTGCCAGCAGCGTAGATGGGACAGGTAGTTATGGCTACACCTTC
clone size: -; J gene: TRBJ2-1; V gene: TRBV18; D gene: TRBD2; CDR3 protein: CASSPLREILNEQFF; CDR3 DNA: TGTGCCAGCTCACCATTGCGGGAGATATTGAATGAGCAGTTCTTC
clone size: -; J gene: TRBJ2-7; V gene: TRBV6-5; D gene: TRBD2; CDR3 protein: CASELGTSGAREQYF; CDR3 DNA: TGTGCCAGCGAACTTGGGACTAGCGGGGCGCGCGAGCAGTACTTC
clone size: many; J gene: TRBJ1-1; V gene: TRBV23-1; D gene: -; CDR3 protein: CASSEGRSDTEAFF; CDR3 DNA: TGCGCCAGCAGTGAAGGGAGGTCTGACACTGAAGCTTTCTTT
clone size: -; J gene: TRBJ2-1; V gene: TRBV7-2; D gene: TRBD2; CDR3 protein: CASSLILLAGESFGNEQFF; CDR3 DNA: TGTGCCAGCAGCTTAATCCTTCTAGCGGGAGAATCATTCGGGAATGAGCAGTTCTTC
clone size: -; J gene: TRBJ2-3; V gene: TRBV10-3; D gene: -; CDR3 protein: CAIKTASTDTQYF; CDR3 DNA: TGTGCCATCAAGACTGCTAGCACAGATACGCAGTATTTT
clone size: -; J gene: TRBJ2-7; V gene: TRBV2; D gene: TRBD1; CDR3 protein: CASTRGPYEQYF; CDR3 DNA: TGTGCCAGCACCAGGGGGCCATACGAGCAGTACTTC
clone size: -; J gene: TRBJ2-7; V gene: TRBV28; D gene: TRBD2; CDR3 protein: CASRPGLAYEQYF; CDR3 DNA: TGTGCCAGCAGACCCGGACTAGCTTACGAGCAGTACTTC
clone size: -; J gene: TRBJ2-5; V gene: TRBV5-4; D gene: TRBD2; CDR3 protein: CASSFLGLAGGPGKQETQYF; CDR3 DNA: TGTGCCAGCAGCTTTCTTGGACTAGCGGGAGGGCCGGGGAAACAAGAGACCCAGTACTTC
clone size: -; J gene: TRBJ1-1; V gene: TRBV9; D gene: -; CDR3 protein: CASSVQGNTEAFF; CDR3 DNA: TGTGCCAGCAGCGTCCAGGGGAACACTGAAGCTTTCTTT
clone size: -; J gene: TRBJ2-2; V gene: TRBV3-1/TRBV3-2; D gene: -; CDR3 protein: CASSQQRALTGELFF; CDR3 DNA: TGTGCCAGCAGCCAACAGAGGGCTCTGACCGGGGAGCTGTTTTTT
clone size: -; J gene: TRBJ2-3; V gene: TRBV10-2; D gene: TRBD1; CDR3 protein: CASSRDSVTDTQYF; CDR3 DNA: TGCGCCAGCAGTCGGGACAGTGTCACAGATACGCAGTATTTT
clone size: -; J gene: TRBJ1-5; V gene: TRBV6-1; D gene: -; CDR3 protein: CASSEAGGSRQPQHF; CDR3 DNA: TGTGCCAGCAGTGAAGCGGGGGGGTCCCGGCAGCCCCAGCATTTT